This is a list of T cell receptor beta chains from one sample in a study of control samples from healthy donors and cancer patients. Clones were read by immunoSEQ multiplex PCR, and TCRdb kept only the in-frame ones, dropping some. This table has under 85,000 clones, over 85% appearing once. Source material: PBMCs. Receptors originate from a woman aged 40-49 years with lung cancer. CDR3s include the opening cysteine and the closing phenylalanine or tryptophan. The D gene is left open where the match is weak. Clone size is stated in some rows and not others, as once, few, many or a class when expanded.

V gene	clone size	D gene	J gene	CDR3 DNA	CDR3 protein
TRBV28	NA	NA	TRBJ1-3	TGTGCCAGCAGTTTGCAGGGGTTCGGAAACACCATATATTTT	CASSLQGFGNTIYF
TRBV6-1	NA	NA	TRBJ1-3	TGTGCCAGCAGTGAACAGGGACCCCCTGGAAACACCATATATTTT	CASSEQGPPGNTIYF
TRBV5-1	NA	TRBD1	TRBJ2-2	TGCGCCAGCAGCTTGACGGGACAGGGTTCCACCGGGGAGCTGTTTTTT	CASSLTGQGSTGELFF
TRBV7-3	NA	NA	TRBJ2-1	TGTGCCAGCAGCCTGGGACGAAACAATGAGCAGTTCTTC	CASSLGRNNEQFF
TRBV13	once	NA	TRBJ2-7	TGTGCCAGCACTTTTCAGGACAAGTCCTACGAGCAGTACTTC	CASTFQDKSYEQYF
TRBV19	NA	NA	TRBJ1-1	TGTGCCAGTGGTCGTAGGACAGCGTTT	CASGRRTAF
TRBV25-1	once	NA	TRBJ2-7	TGTGCCAGCATCAGTAGGGATGCTCATCCCTTCGAGCAGTACTTC	CASISRDAHPFEQYF
TRBV6-2/TRBV6-3	NA	NA	TRBJ1-5	TGTGCCAGCAGTTACTCCGGGGCGCAGCCCCAGCATTTT	CASSYSGAQPQHF
TRBV11-1	NA	NA	TRBJ2-7	TGTGCCAGCAGGGTGACAGGCGTTTACGAGCAGTACTTC	CASRVTGVYEQYF
TRBV7-6	NA	TRBD1	TRBJ1-4	TGTGCCAGCAGCTTAGGGACAGGGGGTGAAAAACTGTTTTTT	CASSLGTGGEKLFF
TRBV7-2	NA	NA	TRBJ2-1	TGTGCCAGCAGCCTGATGGGGGGACTCTCAAGTAGCTCCTACAATGAGCAGTTCTTC	CASSLMGGLSSSSYNEQFF
TRBV5-8	NA	NA	TRBJ1-1	TGTGCCAGCAGCTTTCGCTCCGGGAGGGAGACTGAAGCTTTCTTT	CASSFRSGRETEAFF
TRBV3-1/TRBV3-2	NA	TRBD2	TRBJ2-3	TGTGCCAGCAGCATCGGGGGGGCCCAAGATACGCAGTATTTT	CASSIGGAQDTQYF
TRBV6-2/TRBV6-3	NA	NA	TRBJ1-1	TGTGCCAGCAGTTACGCGGGGAACACTGAAGCTTTCTTT	CASSYAGNTEAFF
TRBV11-2	NA	NA	TRBJ2-1	TGTGCCAGCAGCTTACCCCCAGCCGCGGGACTTGAGGGCCATGAGCAGTTCTTC	CASSLPPAAGLEGHEQFF
TRBV9	NA	NA	TRBJ1-4	TGTGCCAGCAGCGTCACGGGGAAGTCTAATGAAAAACTGTTTTTT	CASSVTGKSNEKLFF
TRBV15	NA	NA	TRBJ2-5	TGTGCCACCAGCAGAGGAAGCGAGCGGACCCAGTACTTC	CATSRGSERTQYF
TRBV11-2	few	NA	TRBJ1-1	TGTGCCAGCAGCTTAGTTGGGTCCAACACTGAAGCTTTCTTT	CASSLVGSNTEAFF
TRBV4-1	NA	TRBD1	TRBJ1-1	TGCGCCAGCAGCCAATTATTTGGGGGGACCCGGGACAGGGAAACTTTCTTT	CASSQLFGGTRDRETFF
TRBV5-1	NA	NA	TRBJ2-5	TGCGCCAGCAGCTTGGCGCCCACGAGGATGGAGACCCAGTACTTC	CASSLAPTRMETQYF
TRBV29-1	NA	NA	TRBJ2-3	TGCAGCCTACTAGTCCAAGATACGCAGTATTTT	CSLLVQDTQYF
TRBV6-1	once	NA	TRBJ1-3	TGTGCCAGCAGTGAAGATCGCTCTGGAAACACCATATATTTT	CASSEDRSGNTIYF
TRBV19	NA	NA	TRBJ2-5	TGTGCCAGTAGTATAGGAGGAGGGGACCAAGAGACCCAGTACTTC	CASSIGGGDQETQYF
TRBV14	NA	TRBD1	TRBJ2-3	TGTGCCAGCAGCCCAGGGCCGGACAGGATTACAGATACGCAGTATTTT	CASSPGPDRITDTQYF
TRBV6-5	many	NA	TRBJ1-5	TGTGCCAGCGAAGCAGGGACGGGCAATCAGCCCCAGCATTTT	CASEAGTGNQPQHF
TRBV6-5	NA	NA	TRBJ2-4	TGTGCCAGCAGACTAGGATCCTCCAAAAACATTCAGTACTTC	CASRLGSSKNIQYF
TRBV5-1	NA	NA	TRBJ2-7	TGCGCCAGCAGGTTAGTGGGCCTCGACTACGAGCAGTACTTC	CASRLVGLDYEQYF
TRBV5-1	NA	TRBD2	TRBJ2-5	TGCGCCAGCAGCCTCCTCGGGGGGGCCGCCCAGTACTTC	CASSLLGGAAQYF
TRBV13	NA	NA	TRBJ2-1	TGTGCCAGCAGCTTCCGGGACCCATACAATGAGCAGTTCTTC	CASSFRDPYNEQFF
TRBV12-3/TRBV12-4	NA	NA	TRBJ1-2	TGTGCCAGCAGTTTTGAGTCGGCTTATGGCTACACCTTC	CASSFESAYGYTF
TRBV6-4	NA	NA	TRBJ1-1	TGTGCCAGCAGGACTGAGGAGGGGGGCACTGAAGCTTTCTTT	CASRTEEGGTEAFF
TRBV6-1	NA	NA	TRBJ2-7	TGTGCCAGCAGTGGAATCCACAGGGTTTTCAAGTACGAGCAGTACTTC	CASSGIHRVFKYEQYF
TRBV9	NA	NA	TRBJ2-7	TGTGCCAGCAGCGTAGGTGGGGACAACTCCTACGAGCAGTACTTC	CASSVGGDNSYEQYF
TRBV7-2	NA	NA	TRBJ2-5	TGTGCCAGCAGCATTAGTCTCGGAGATGAGACCCAGTACTTC	CASSISLGDETQYF
TRBV18	NA	NA	TRBJ1-6	TGTGCCAGCTCACCACCGAGAAGGGGGTCCTATAATTCACCCCTCCACTTT	CASSPPRRGSYNSPLHF
TRBV7-2	NA	NA	TRBJ2-7	TGTGCCAGCAGCTTAGCGCCTGGACTTAGCTCCTACGAGCAGTACTTC	CASSLAPGLSSYEQYF